The rows below give T cell receptor beta chains drawn from one sample of a study of blood T cell repertoires in COVID-19. Some clones are missing from TCRdb's copy, which holds only in-frame ones; the method was immunoSEQ multiplex PCR. The data show 200,000 or so clones, about 85% seen once. Input material: PBMCs or T cells enriched from blood (not recorded which). The receptors stem from a man aged 25 to 40 who had recovered from COVID-19. Both conserved end residues are part of each CDR3. Fields, in order: V gene, J gene, D gene, clone size, CDR3 DNA, CDR3 protein. The D gene is left open where the match is weak. Size tells how often a clone was seen (once, few, many) or the class of an expanded clone, and some rows leave it out.

>TRBV11-3|TRBJ2-5|TRBD2|-
TGTGCCAGCAGCTTAGAAGGGACCAGCGGGATAGAGACCCAGTACTTC
CASSLEGTSGIETQYF
>TRBV7-2|TRBJ1-2|TRBD1|-
TGTGCCAGCAGTTTCAACCCGGGACAGGGAGCCTATGGCTACACCTTC
CASSFNPGQGAYGYTF
>TRBV5-4|TRBJ1-1|-|once
TGTGCCAGCAGCTTGGGTCAGACTAACACTGAAGCTTTCTTT
CASSLGQTNTEAFF
>TRBV6-6|TRBJ1-1|-|-
TGTGCCAGCAGTTCCCCGGTGGGGGGCACTGAAGCTTTCTTT
CASSSPVGGTEAFF
>TRBV3-1/TRBV3-2|TRBJ1-2|-|-
TGTGCCAGCAGTCCGACAGAGGTCCGTGGCTACACCTTC
CASSPTEVRGYTF
>TRBV19|TRBJ2-1|TRBD1|-
TGTGCCAGTAGTGTTCGACAGGGGGCGCGCGAGCAGTTCTTC
CASSVRQGAREQFF
>TRBV19|TRBJ2-4|TRBD2|-
TGTGCCAGTAGTTGGGGTTTTAGCGGGAGACGAGCCAAAAACATTCAGTACTTC
CASSWGFSGRRAKNIQYF
>TRBV28|TRBJ2-1|TRBD2|-
TGTGCCAGCAGCCCCCACGGGACTAGCGGCGGAAATGAGCAGTTCTTC
CASSPHGTSGGNEQFF
>TRBV6-5|TRBJ1-2|-|-
TGTGCCAGCAGACTCCAGGGTTCTTGGGGCTACACCTTC
CASRLQGSWGYTF
>TRBV11-3|TRBJ2-2|TRBD1|-
TGTGCCAGCAGCCCCGGACAGGCGAACACCGGGGAGCTGTTTTTT
CASSPGQANTGELFF